This T cell receptor beta chain was identified in a study of blood T cell repertoires in COVID-19. V lost 0 bases and J 1 base, leaving 12 bases between the germline ends. Germline-derived CDR1 and CDR2 are MGHDK and SYGVNS. There are 16 residues in the CDR3. Participant ages covered about 18 to 95 years across 20 to 30 US areas. Recovered Cohort 3 donors showed two negative PCRs, clearance, or symptom resolution. Clones were sequenced by immunoSEQ multiplex PCR, and TCRdb holds only the in-frame ones, with some missing. The table lists 380,000 or so clones, more than 75% of them singletons. This TCR was sampled from a man aged 25 to 40 who had recovered from COVID-19. The rearrangement uses TRBV25-1 and TRBJ1-2, with TRBD1 as a possible D gene (5 bases). The sequenced sample was PBMCs or T cells enriched from blood (not recorded which). The CDR3, as DNA: TGTGCCAGCAGTGAATATAGGGGAGGGCTTAACTATGGCTACACCTTC. Its translation is CASSEYRGGLNYGYTF.